This T cell receptor (beta chain) was identified in a study of T cell repertoires in cytomegalovirus infection. Study overall: TCR beta signatures that were public indicated CMV infection and matching HLA type.

The CDR3 loop spans 13 amino acids. Trimming took 5 bases from V and 5 from J, leaving 12 bases between them. Germline loops: CDR1 MNHNS, CDR2 SASEGT. This clonotype showed up just a few times. Its target is unknown. MiXCR, run by TCRdb on the reads, gives a single entry per CDR3 protein. Of 700,000 to 850,000 distinct CDR3 sequences in the sample, over 25% were seen once. Study-level points and caveats: The study identified carriers of CMV plus the relevant HLA from cumulative public TCR beta family frequency.

This material consisted of cultured CD8+ T cells from PBMCs, taken from culture after CMV antigen stimulation. The rearrangement joins TRBV6-1 to TRBJ2-5; D is uncertain. The receptor's source is a human donor in good health (CMV status not recorded). Some clones in this sample may be carry-over from other donors' samples. The CDR3, as DNA: TGTGCCAGCAGTTTCAACTTTCCCGAGACCCAGTACTTC. The encoded protein is CASSFNFPETQYF.